This T cell receptor beta chain originates from a study of OX40 agonist ivuxolimab in advanced cancers. Study overall: The study reported partial responses in three patients: one hepatocellular carcinoma, two cutaneous melanoma.

Trimming took 5 bases from V and 8 from J, leaving 10 bases between them. CDR1 SNHLY and CDR2 FYNNEI come from the germline V gene. The CDR3 length is 12 residues. Generated by immunoSEQ multiplex PCR, the TCRdb table keeps only in-frame clones and is missing some. The sample records 65,000 to 80,000 clones, more than 70% being singletons. Autoimmune disease history or systemic immunosuppression disqualified patients. The receptor was derived from an adult with an advanced solid tumor such as melanoma, head and neck, liver or kidney cancer. The sequenced sample was CD4+ or CD8+ T cells sorted from blood, obtained in a trial of the OX40 agonist ivuxolimab. This rearrangement joins TRBV2 to TRBJ2-1; D ambiguous. The CDR3 DNA reads as TGTGCCAGCAGTAGGGTGAGCGATGAGCAGTTCTTC. Residues: CASSRVSDEQFF.